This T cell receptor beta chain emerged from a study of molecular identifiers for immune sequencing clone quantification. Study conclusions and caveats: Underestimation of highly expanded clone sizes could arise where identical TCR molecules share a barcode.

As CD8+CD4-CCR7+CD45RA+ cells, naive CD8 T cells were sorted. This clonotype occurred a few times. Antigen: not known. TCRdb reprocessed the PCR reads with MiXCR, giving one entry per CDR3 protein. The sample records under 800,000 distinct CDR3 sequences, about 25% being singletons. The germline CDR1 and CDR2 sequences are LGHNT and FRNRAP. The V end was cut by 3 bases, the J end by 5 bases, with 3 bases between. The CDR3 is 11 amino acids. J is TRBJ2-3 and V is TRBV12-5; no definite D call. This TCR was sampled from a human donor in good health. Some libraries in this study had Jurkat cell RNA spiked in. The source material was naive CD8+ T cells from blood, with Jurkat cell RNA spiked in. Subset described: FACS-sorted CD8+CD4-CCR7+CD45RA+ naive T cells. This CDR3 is CASGLQDTQYF. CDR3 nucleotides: TGTGCTAGTGGTTTACAAGATACGCAGTATTTT.